This T cell receptor (beta chain) was obtained from a study of T-cell memory formation after mild COVID-19. General study results and limits: Later expanders leaned CD4+, whereas clones that contracted between day 15 and 85 were balanced CD4/CD8. CD4+ contracting clones lay mainly in CM and EM, CD8+ ones in EMRA.

On this clonotype: The antigen is unknown. The junction differs from germline at one of its ends, possibly a read error.

TCRdb reprocessed the 5' RACE reads with MiXCR, giving one entry per CDR3 protein. The sample comprises 140,000 or so distinct CDR3 sequences, roughly 21% of which are singletons, and approximately 2.4% rests with the top ten. The CDR3 spans 10 residues. This sequence originates from an adult woman who had mild COVID-19 (a few samples of this study predate the infection). Cell type and time point are not known. This chain joins TRBV12-3 or TRBV12-4 and TRBJ2-4; D is ambiguous. The specimen was PBMCs or a T cell subset sorted from them (not recorded which). The CDR3 DNA follows: TGTGCCAGCAGTTTAGCGCTCCGGGACTTC. Protein: CASSLALRDF.